Here is one T cell receptor beta chain with its context. Some clones are missing from TCRdb's copy, which holds only in-frame ones; the method was immunoSEQ multiplex PCR. This sample has under 300,000 clones; approximately 80% occur once, and the top ten carry less than 15%. CDR3 length: 11 amino acids. V dropped 8 bases and J dropped 12; count of bases not matched to a gene: 4. Germline V gene lookup returns CDR1 SNHLY and CDR2 FYNNEI. This record comes from a study of control samples from healthy donors and cancer patients. This TCR derives from a woman aged 60 to 75 with lung cancer. The sequencing input was PBMCs. The V and J genes are TRBV2 and TRBJ2-1; the match to TRBD1 covers 10 bases. The CDR3 region is CASSGQGVQFF. CDR3 nucleotide sequence: TGTGCCAGCTCCGGACAGGGGGTGCAGTTCTTC.